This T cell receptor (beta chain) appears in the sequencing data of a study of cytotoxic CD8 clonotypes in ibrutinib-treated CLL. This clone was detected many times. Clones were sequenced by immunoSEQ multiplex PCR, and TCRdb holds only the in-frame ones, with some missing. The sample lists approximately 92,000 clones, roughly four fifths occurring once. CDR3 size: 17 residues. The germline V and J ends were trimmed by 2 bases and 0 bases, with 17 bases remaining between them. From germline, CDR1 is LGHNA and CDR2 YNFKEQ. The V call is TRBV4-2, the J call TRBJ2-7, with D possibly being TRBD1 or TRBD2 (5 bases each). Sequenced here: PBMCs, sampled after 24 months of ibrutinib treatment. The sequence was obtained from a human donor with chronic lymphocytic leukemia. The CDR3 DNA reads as TGTGCCAGCAGCCAATGGACTCAGGGACGGAGCTCCTACGAGCAGTACTTC. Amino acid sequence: CASSQWTQGRSSYEQYF.